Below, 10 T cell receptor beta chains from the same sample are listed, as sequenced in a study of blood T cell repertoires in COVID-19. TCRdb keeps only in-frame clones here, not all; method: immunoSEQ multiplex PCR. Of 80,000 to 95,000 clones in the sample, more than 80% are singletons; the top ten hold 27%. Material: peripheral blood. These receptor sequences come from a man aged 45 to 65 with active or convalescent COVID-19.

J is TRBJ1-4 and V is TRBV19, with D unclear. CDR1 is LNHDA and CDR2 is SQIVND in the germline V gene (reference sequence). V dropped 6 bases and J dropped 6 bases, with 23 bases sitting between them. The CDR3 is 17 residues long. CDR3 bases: TGTGCCAGTAGATCCGATCGGCTGGCTGGACTCTATGAAAAACTGTTTTTT. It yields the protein CASRSDRLAGLYEKLFF. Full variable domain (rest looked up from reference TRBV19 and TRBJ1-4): DGGITQSPKYLFRKEGQNVTLSCEQNLNHDAMYWYRQDPGQGLRLIYYSQIVNDFQKGDIAEGYSVSREKKESFPLTVTSAQKNPTAFYLCASRSDRLAGLYEKLFFGSGTQLSVL.

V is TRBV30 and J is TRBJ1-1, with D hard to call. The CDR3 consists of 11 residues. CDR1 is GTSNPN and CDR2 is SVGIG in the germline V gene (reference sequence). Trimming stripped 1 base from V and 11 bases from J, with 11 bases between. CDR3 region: CAWSGARRAFF. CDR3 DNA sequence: TGTGCCTGGAGTGGGGCCAGGCGTGCTTTCTTT.

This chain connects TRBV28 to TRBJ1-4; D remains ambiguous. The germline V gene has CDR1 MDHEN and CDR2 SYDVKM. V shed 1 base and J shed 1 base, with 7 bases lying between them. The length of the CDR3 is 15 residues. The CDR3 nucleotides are TGTGCCAGCAGTTTATATGCGGGAACTAATGAAAAACTGTTTTTT. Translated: CASSLYAGTNEKLFF. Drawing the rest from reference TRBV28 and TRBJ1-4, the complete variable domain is DVKVTQSSRYLVKRTGEKVFLECVQDMDHENMFWYRQDPGLGLRLIYFSYDVKMKEKGDIPEGYSVSREKKERFSLILESASTNQTSMYLCASSLYAGTNEKLFFGSGTQLSVL.

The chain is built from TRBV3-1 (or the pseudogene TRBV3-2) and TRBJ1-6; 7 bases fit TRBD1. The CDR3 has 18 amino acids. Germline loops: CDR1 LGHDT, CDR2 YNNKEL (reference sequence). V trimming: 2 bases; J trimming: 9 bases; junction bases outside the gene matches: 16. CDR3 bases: TGTGCCAGCAGCCAACAAACTAACAGGGGAAGGGTCTCTTCACCCCTCCACTTT. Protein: CASSQQTNRGRVSSPLHF.

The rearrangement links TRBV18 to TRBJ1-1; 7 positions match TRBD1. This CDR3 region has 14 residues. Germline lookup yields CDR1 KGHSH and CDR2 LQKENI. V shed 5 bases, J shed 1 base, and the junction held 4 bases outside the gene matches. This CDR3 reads CASSTRTGNTEAFF. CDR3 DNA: TGTGCCAGCTCAACCCGGACAGGGAACACTGAAGCTTTCTTT. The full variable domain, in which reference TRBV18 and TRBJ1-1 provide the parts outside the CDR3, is NAGVMQNPRHLVRRRGQEARLRCSPMKGHSHVYWYRQLPEEGLKFMVYLQKENIIDESGMPKERFSAEFPKEGPSILRIQQVVRGDSAAYFCASSTRTGNTEAFFGQGTRLTVV.

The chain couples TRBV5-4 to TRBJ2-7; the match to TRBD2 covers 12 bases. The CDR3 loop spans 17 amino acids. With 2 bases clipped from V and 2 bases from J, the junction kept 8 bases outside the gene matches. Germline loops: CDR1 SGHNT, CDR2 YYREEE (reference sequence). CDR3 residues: CASSFQGSSGRAYEQYF. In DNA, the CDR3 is TGTGCCAGCAGCTTCCAGGGATCTAGCGGGAGGGCCTACGAGCAGTACTTC.

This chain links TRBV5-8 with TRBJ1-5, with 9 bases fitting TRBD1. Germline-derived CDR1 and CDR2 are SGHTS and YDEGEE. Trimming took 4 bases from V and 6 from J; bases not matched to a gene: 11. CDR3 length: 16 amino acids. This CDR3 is CASSRRGTGSTQPQHF. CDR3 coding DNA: TGTGCCAGCAGCAGGAGGGGGACAGGGTCAACTCAGCCCCAGCATTTT.

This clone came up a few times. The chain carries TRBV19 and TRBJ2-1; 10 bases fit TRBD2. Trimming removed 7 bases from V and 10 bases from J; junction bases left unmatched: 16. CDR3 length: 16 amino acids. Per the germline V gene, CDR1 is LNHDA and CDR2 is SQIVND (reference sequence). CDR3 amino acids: CASTTSGTRLPYEQFF. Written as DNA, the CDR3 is TGTGCCAGTACCACTAGCGGGACGAGGTTGCCTTACGAGCAGTTCTTC.

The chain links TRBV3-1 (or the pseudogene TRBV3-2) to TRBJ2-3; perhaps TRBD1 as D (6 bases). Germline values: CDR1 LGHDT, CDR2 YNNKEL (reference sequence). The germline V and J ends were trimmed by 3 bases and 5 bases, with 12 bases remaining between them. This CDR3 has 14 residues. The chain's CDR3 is CASSHPGDEDTQYF. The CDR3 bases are TGTGCCAGCAGCCACCCAGGGGACGAAGATACGCAGTATTTT.

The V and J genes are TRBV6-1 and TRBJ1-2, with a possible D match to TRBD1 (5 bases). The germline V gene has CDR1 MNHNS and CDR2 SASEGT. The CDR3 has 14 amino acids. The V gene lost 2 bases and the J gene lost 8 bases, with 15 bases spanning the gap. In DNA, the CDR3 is TGTGCCAGCAGTGAACCGGGACTCGACAAAGGCTACACCTTC. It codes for CASSEPGLDKGYTF.